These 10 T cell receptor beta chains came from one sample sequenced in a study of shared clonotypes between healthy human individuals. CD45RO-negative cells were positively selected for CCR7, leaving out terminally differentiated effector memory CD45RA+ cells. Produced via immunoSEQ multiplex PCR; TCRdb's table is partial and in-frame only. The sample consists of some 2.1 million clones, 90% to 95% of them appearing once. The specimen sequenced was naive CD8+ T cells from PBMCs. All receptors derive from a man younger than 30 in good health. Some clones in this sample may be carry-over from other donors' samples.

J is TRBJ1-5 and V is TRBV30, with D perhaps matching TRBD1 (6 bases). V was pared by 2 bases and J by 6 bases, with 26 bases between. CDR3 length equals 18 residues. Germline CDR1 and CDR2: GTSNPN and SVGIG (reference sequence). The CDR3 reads CAWSFFWTVKNVGQPQHF. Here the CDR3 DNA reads TGTGCCTGGAGTTTTTTTTGGACAGTAAAAAACGTAGGTCAGCCCCAGCATTTT.

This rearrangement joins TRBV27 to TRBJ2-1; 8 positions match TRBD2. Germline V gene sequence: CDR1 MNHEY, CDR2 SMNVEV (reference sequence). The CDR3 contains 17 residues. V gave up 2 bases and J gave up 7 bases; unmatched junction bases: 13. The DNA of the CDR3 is TGTGCCAGCAGTTTACCCACACTAGCGGCCACGGCGAATGAGCAGTTCTTC. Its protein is CASSLPTLAATANEQFF.

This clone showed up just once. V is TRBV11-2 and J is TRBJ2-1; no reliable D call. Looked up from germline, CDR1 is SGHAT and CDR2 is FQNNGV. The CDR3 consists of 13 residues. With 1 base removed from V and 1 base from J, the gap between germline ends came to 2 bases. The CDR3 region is CASSLASYNEQFF. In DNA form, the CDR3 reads TGTGCCAGCAGCTTAGCGTCCTACAATGAGCAGTTCTTC.

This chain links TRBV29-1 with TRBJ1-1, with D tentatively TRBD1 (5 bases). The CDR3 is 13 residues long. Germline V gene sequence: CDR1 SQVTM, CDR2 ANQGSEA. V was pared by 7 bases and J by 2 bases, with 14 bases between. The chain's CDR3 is CSAEGVLNTEAFF. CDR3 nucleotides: TGCAGCGCCGAAGGGGTCCTCAACACTGAAGCTTTCTTT.

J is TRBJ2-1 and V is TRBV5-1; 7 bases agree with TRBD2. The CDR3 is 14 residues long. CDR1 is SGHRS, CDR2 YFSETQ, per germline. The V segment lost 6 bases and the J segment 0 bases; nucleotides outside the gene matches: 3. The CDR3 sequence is CASTGGSSYNEQFF. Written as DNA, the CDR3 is TGCGCCAGCACGGGAGGTAGCTCCTACAATGAGCAGTTCTTC. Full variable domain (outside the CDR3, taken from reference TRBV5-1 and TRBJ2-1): KAGVTQTPRYLIKTRGQQVTLSCSPISGHRSVSWYQQTPGQGLQFLFEYFSETQRNKGNFPGRFSGRQFSNSRSEMNVSTLELGDSALYLCASTGGSSYNEQFFGPGTRLTVL.

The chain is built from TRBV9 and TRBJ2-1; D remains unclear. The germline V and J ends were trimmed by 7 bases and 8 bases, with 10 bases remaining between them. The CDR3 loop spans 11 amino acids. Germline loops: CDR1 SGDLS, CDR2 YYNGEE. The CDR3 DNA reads TGTGCCAGCGCCGGCGCCCATGAGCAGTTCTTC. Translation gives CASAGAHEQFF.

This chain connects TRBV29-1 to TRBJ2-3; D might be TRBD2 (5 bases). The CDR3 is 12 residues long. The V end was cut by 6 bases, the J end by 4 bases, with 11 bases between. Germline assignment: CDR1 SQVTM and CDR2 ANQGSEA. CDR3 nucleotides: TGCAGCGTGAGGGTGGTCTCAGATACGCAGTATTTT. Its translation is CSVRVVSDTQYF.

The CDR3 nucleotides read TGTGCCAGCAGCGCAGGGATGGTGGAAGCTTTCTTT. This codes for CASSAGMVEAFF. The chain carries TRBV7-9 and TRBJ1-1; tentative D call: TRBD1 (5 bases). Trimming shortened V by 5 bases and J by 8 bases, and 12 bases separated the two germline ends. CDR1 and CDR2 from the germline V gene are SEHNR and FQNEAQ (reference sequence). The CDR3 consists of 12 residues.

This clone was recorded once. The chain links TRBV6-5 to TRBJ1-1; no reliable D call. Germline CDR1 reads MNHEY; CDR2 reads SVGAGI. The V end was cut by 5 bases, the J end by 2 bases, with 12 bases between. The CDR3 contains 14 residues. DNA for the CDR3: TGTGCCAGCAGTCATCGCGGTGGTAACACTGAAGCTTTCTTT. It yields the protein CASSHRGGNTEAFF.

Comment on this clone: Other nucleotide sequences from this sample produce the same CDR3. The CDR3 DNA is TGTGCCAGCAGCTTAGTTGAAAATGAGCAGTTCTTC. Protein sequence: CASSLVENEQFF. The V call is TRBV11-2, the J call TRBJ2-1; D is unclear. Germline V gives CDR1 SGHAT, CDR2 FQNNGV. With 1 base removed from V and 7 bases from J, the gap between germline ends came to 5 bases. The CDR3 has 12 residues.